This T cell receptor beta chain was sequenced for a study of blood T cell repertoires in COVID-19 (dated by TCRdb to between 2020 and 2021). For context, the study as a whole: Samples from collaborators originated in the United States, Italy and Spain and spanned both the acute and convalescent phases of COVID-19. HLA class I and class II types, where available, came from metadata supplied by the sample provider rather than from assay-based typing. The material from the prospective study consisted of cDNA or gDNA derived from T cells, B-cell-depleted T cells, or PBMCs. Deeply sampled blood TCRbeta repertoires from subjects exposed to, actively infected with, or recovered from COVID-19 were included in the dataset. The repertoires were released in a freely available public database meant as a resource for research on the immune response to SARS-CoV-2. The samples were drawn from the first 160 participants of the ongoing ImmuneRACE study and from some 1,300 subjects provided by 6 global collaborators. Sample metadata almost always included a de-identified subject ID, COVID-19 status, age in years and sex. General conclusions and limits of the study: Clinical and demographic metadata were provided uncurated, with the amount varying by source and participant.

Comments on this clone: What this receptor recognizes is not known. No much larger clonotype is one base removed from it; base qualities were not supplied.

Measured from the cysteine to the phenylalanine, the CDR3 is 12 residues long. Left in the record is the CDR3 DNA by itself, 36 bases read in frame from the first base. Trimming leaves V shorter by 2 bases and J shorter by 10 bases, with the junction holding 6 bases beyond the gene matches. The germline V gene (reference sequence) specifies GTSNPN as CDR1 and SVGIG as CDR2. Collaborating institutions collected whole blood in K2EDTA tubes following their own protocols. For TCRbeta analysis, collaborators shipped samples as frozen whole blood, isolated PBMCs, or DNA extracted from either of those sample types. TCRbeta CDR3 regions were amplified from genomic DNA by means of the immunoSEQ Assay, a bias-controlled multiplex PCR. Per the source publication's procedure: The number of nucleated cells in each sample was estimated by amplification of reference gene primers within the assay. To quantify the absolute abundance of each unique TCRbeta CDR3 rearrangement, sequence reads were collapsed and filtered. For each sample, productive Simpson clonality was calculated as the square root of Simpson's diversity index over productive rearrangements. As stored in TCRdb, this immuneACCESS dataset retains in-frame rearrangements with V and J assigned. A fraction of the clones does not appear; measured against another copy, unresolved V genes explain less than half of the discrepancy, and the remainder lacks a known reason. V and J calls and clone size are copied from that table; D and trimming were computed from the DNA. The sample table shows just over 95,000 clones, and about 80% are seen once. The ten largest clones capture roughly 18% of the sample.

The sequence links TRBV30 to TRBJ1-1, with TRBD1 matching 8 junction bases. The sequenced material came from peripheral blood. The sequence derives from a man older than 75 with acute or convalescent COVID-19. The CDR3 reads CAWSFSRGRAFF. Read as DNA, the sequence is TGTGCCTGGAGTTTCTCCAGGGGGCGAGCTTTCTTT.